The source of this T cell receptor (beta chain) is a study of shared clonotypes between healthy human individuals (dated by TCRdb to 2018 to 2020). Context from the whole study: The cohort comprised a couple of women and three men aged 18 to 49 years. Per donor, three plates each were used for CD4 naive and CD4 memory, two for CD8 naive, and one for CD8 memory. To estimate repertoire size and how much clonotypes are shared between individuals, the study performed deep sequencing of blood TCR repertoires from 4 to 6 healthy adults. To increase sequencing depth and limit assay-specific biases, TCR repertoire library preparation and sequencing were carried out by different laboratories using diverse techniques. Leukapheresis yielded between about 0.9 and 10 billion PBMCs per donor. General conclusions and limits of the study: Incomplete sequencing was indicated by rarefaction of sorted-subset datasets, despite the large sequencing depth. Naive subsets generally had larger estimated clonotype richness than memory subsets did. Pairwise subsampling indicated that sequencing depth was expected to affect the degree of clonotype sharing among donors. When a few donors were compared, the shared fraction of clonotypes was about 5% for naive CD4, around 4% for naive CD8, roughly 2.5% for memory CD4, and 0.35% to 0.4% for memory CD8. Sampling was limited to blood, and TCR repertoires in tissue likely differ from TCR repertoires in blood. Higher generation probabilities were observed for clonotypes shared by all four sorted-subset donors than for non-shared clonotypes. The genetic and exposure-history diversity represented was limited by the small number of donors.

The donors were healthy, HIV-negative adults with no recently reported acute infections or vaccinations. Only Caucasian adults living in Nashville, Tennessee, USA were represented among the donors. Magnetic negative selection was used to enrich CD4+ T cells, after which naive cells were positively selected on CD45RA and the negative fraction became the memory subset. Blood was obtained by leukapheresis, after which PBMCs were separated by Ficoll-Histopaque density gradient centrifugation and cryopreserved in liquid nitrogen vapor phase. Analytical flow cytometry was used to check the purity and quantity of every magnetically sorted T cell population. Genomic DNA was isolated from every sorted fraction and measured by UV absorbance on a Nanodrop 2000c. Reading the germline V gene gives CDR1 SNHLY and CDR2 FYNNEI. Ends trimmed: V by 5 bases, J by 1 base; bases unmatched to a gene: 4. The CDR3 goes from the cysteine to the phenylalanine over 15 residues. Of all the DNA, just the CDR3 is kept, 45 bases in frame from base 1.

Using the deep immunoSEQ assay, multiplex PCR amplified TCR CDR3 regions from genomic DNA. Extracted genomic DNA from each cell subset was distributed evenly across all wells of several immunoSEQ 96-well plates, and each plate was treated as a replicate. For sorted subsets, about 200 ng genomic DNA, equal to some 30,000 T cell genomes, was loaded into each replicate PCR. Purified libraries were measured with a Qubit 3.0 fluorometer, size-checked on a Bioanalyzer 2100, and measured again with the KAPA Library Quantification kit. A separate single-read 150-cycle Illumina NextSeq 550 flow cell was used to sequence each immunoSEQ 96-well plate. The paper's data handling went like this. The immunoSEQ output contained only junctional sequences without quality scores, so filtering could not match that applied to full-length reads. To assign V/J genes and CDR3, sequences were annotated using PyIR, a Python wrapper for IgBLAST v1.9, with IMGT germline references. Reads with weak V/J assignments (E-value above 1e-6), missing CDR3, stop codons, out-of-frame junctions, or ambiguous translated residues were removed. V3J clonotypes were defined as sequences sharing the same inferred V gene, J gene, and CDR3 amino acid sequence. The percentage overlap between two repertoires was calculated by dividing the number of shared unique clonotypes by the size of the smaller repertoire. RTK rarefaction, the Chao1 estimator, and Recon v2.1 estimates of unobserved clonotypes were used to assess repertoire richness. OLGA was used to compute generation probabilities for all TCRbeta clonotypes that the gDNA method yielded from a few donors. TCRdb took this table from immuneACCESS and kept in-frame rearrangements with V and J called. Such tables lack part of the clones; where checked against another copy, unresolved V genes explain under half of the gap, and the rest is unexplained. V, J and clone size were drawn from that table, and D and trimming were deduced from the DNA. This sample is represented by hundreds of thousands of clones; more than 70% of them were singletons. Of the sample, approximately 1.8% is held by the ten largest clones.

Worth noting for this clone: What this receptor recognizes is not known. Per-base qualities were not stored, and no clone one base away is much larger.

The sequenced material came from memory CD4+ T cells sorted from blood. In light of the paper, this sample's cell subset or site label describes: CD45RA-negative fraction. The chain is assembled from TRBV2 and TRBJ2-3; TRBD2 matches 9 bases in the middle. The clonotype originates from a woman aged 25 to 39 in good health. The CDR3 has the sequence CASSSTSGRTDTQYF. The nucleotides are TGTGCCAGCAGTTCGACTAGCGGACGCACAGATACGCAGTATTTT.